This is a list of T cell receptor beta chains from one sample in a study of blood T cell repertoires in COVID-19. Profiled with immunoSEQ multiplex PCR; TCRdb holds only in-frame clones, not every one. Of approximately 97,000 clones in the sample, about 83% are singletons; the top ten hold over 9.5%. Sequencing was done on a sample of peripheral blood. Receptors were obtained from a man aged 40-55 years with active or convalescent COVID-19. CDR3s include the opening cysteine and the closing phenylalanine or tryptophan. Each record gives: D gene, clone size, J gene, V gene, CDR3 DNA, CDR3 protein. A D gene is named only where the DNA matches it firmly. Not all rows give a size; the values are once, few, many and, for expanded clones, a class.

D gene: TRBD1; clone size: NA; J gene: TRBJ1-2; V gene: TRBV6-5; CDR3 DNA: TGTGCCAGCAGTTACCAGGGGGTTTGGGGCTACACCTTC; CDR3 protein: CASSYQGVWGYTF
D gene: NA; clone size: NA; J gene: TRBJ1-3; V gene: TRBV25-1; CDR3 DNA: TGTGCCAGCAGCCCTACCGGGGGGGCCCCCTCTGGAAACACCATATATTTT; CDR3 protein: CASSPTGGAPSGNTIYF
D gene: NA; clone size: NA; J gene: TRBJ2-5; V gene: TRBV5-1; CDR3 DNA: TGCGCCAGCAGCGCCACAGAGATAAAAGAGACCCAGTACTTC; CDR3 protein: CASSATEIKETQYF
D gene: NA; clone size: NA; J gene: TRBJ1-2; V gene: TRBV4-3; CDR3 DNA: TGCGCCAGCAGCCAAACAGGGATGGGCTACACCTTC; CDR3 protein: CASSQTGMGYTF
D gene: NA; clone size: NA; J gene: TRBJ2-7; V gene: TRBV7-9; CDR3 DNA: TGTGCCAGCAGCACCGACAGTTTAGAGCAGTACTTC; CDR3 protein: CASSTDSLEQYF
D gene: TRBD2; clone size: NA; J gene: TRBJ2-3; V gene: TRBV3-1/TRBV3-2; CDR3 DNA: TGTGCCAGCAGCTTCCGGACTAGCGGGGGCTCAGATACGCAGTATTTT; CDR3 protein: CASSFRTSGGSDTQYF
D gene: NA; clone size: NA; J gene: TRBJ2-7; V gene: TRBV6-1; CDR3 DNA: TGTGCCAGCAGTGAGGGCCGCGAGCAGTACTTC; CDR3 protein: CASSEGREQYF
D gene: NA; clone size: NA; J gene: TRBJ1-2; V gene: TRBV18; CDR3 DNA: TGTGCCAGCTCACCGGGCACGGACTATGGCTACACCTTC; CDR3 protein: CASSPGTDYGYTF
D gene: NA; clone size: NA; J gene: TRBJ1-5; V gene: TRBV12-3/TRBV12-4; CDR3 DNA: TGTGCCAGCAGTTTACACAGTCAGCCCCAGCATTTT; CDR3 protein: CASSLHSQPQHF
D gene: TRBD2; clone size: NA; J gene: TRBJ2-3; V gene: TRBV19; CDR3 DNA: TGTGCCAGTAGTATTAAGCGGGGGGTATACACAGATACGCAGTATTTT; CDR3 protein: CASSIKRGVYTDTQYF
D gene: TRBD1; clone size: once; J gene: TRBJ1-2; V gene: TRBV19; CDR3 DNA: TGTGCCAGTAGTTCAATGGGCCTAGGACAGGGGACAAACTATGGCTACACCTTC; CDR3 protein: CASSSMGLGQGTNYGYTF
D gene: TRBD1; clone size: NA; J gene: TRBJ1-6; V gene: TRBV30; CDR3 DNA: TGTGCCCTAATCGGCGGGGACAGGGGAAGGGGATCACCCCTCCACTTT; CDR3 protein: CALIGGDRGRGSPLHF
D gene: TRBD2; clone size: NA; J gene: TRBJ2-2; V gene: TRBV6-2/TRBV6-3; CDR3 DNA: TGTGCCAGCAGTTGGACTAGCGGGACCGGGGAGCTGTTTTTT; CDR3 protein: CASSWTSGTGELFF
D gene: TRBD2; clone size: NA; J gene: TRBJ2-5; V gene: TRBV5-1; CDR3 DNA: TGCGCCAGCAGCTTGGGGACTAGCGGCTACCAAGAGACCCAGTACTTC; CDR3 protein: CASSLGTSGYQETQYF
D gene: NA; clone size: NA; J gene: TRBJ2-7; V gene: TRBV6-2/TRBV6-3; CDR3 DNA: TGTGCCAGCAGCAATGACGGGGAATTCTACGAGCAGTACTTC; CDR3 protein: CASSNDGEFYEQYF
D gene: NA; clone size: few; J gene: TRBJ2-2; V gene: TRBV11-3; CDR3 DNA: TGTGCCAGCAGCTTAATTATCACCGGGGAGCTGTTTTTT; CDR3 protein: CASSLIITGELFF
D gene: TRBD1; clone size: NA; J gene: TRBJ1-4; V gene: TRBV28; CDR3 DNA: TGTGCCAGCAGTAGACAGGGGGCCAAAGAAAAACTGTTTTTT; CDR3 protein: CASSRQGAKEKLFF
D gene: TRBD1; clone size: NA; J gene: TRBJ1-5; V gene: TRBV27; CDR3 DNA: TGTGCCAGCAGCCCACAAGACAGGGGCAATCAGCCCCAGCATTTT; CDR3 protein: CASSPQDRGNQPQHF
D gene: NA; clone size: NA; J gene: TRBJ2-7; V gene: TRBV7-9; CDR3 DNA: TGTGCCAGCAGTACCGGGACGGGGGACTACGAGCAGTACTTC; CDR3 protein: CASSTGTGDYEQYF
D gene: NA; clone size: NA; J gene: TRBJ1-1; V gene: TRBV6-5; CDR3 DNA: TGTGCCAGCAATCCTAGACAGGCCAGGAACACTGAAGCTTTCTTT; CDR3 protein: CASNPRQARNTEAFF
D gene: TRBD1; clone size: NA; J gene: TRBJ2-7; V gene: TRBV5-4; CDR3 DNA: TGTGCCAGCAGCCCGGACAGGCAAACCTACGAGCAGTACTTC; CDR3 protein: CASSPDRQTYEQYF
D gene: TRBD2; clone size: NA; J gene: TRBJ2-5; V gene: TRBV6-5; CDR3 DNA: TGTGCCAGCAGAACCGGACTAGGTCAAGAGACCCAGTACTTC; CDR3 protein: CASRTGLGQETQYF
D gene: NA; clone size: NA; J gene: TRBJ1-2; V gene: TRBV7-9; CDR3 DNA: TGTGCCAGCACCCAAGGGCAGGGTGGCTACACCTTC; CDR3 protein: CASTQGQGGYTF
D gene: NA; clone size: NA; J gene: TRBJ1-4; V gene: TRBV6-5; CDR3 DNA: TGTGCCAGCGAGGAGCCTTACCCCGAAAAACTGTTTTTT; CDR3 protein: CASEEPYPEKLFF
D gene: NA; clone size: once; J gene: TRBJ2-1; V gene: TRBV24-1; CDR3 DNA: TGTGCCACCAGTGATTCAGGGGTAAGAGGCCTCGGTGAGCAGTTCTTC; CDR3 protein: CATSDSGVRGLGEQFF
D gene: TRBD1; clone size: NA; J gene: TRBJ2-2; V gene: TRBV10-3; CDR3 DNA: TGTGCCATCAGGAACTCCGGGACAGGGATCGGGGAGCTGTTTTTT; CDR3 protein: CAIRNSGTGIGELFF
D gene: TRBD1; clone size: NA; J gene: TRBJ2-6; V gene: TRBV7-3; CDR3 DNA: TGTGCCAGCAGCCAAAGGACAGGGGCTGGGGCCAACGTCCTGACTTTC; CDR3 protein: CASSQRTGAGANVLTF
D gene: TRBD2; clone size: NA; J gene: TRBJ2-1; V gene: TRBV2; CDR3 DNA: TGTGCCAGCAGTGCCGAAGCGGGGGGGGGTAATGAGCAGTTCTTC; CDR3 protein: CASSAEAGGGNEQFF
D gene: NA; clone size: NA; J gene: TRBJ1-2; V gene: TRBV4-3; CDR3 DNA: TGCGCCAGCAGCCAAGACTCAGAAGCTAACTATGGCTACACCTTC; CDR3 protein: CASSQDSEANYGYTF
D gene: TRBD1; clone size: once; J gene: TRBJ2-7; V gene: TRBV2; CDR3 DNA: TGTGCCAGCAGTGAGAGACAGGGGTTTCACGAGCAGTACTTC; CDR3 protein: CASSERQGFHEQYF
D gene: TRBD2; clone size: NA; J gene: TRBJ2-2; V gene: TRBV7-3; CDR3 DNA: TGTGCCAGCAGCTTTTCGACTAGCGGAAAAACCGGGGAGCTGTTTTTT; CDR3 protein: CASSFSTSGKTGELFF
D gene: TRBD1; clone size: NA; J gene: TRBJ1-6; V gene: TRBV4-1; CDR3 DNA: TGCGCCAGCAGCCCGGAGGGGGCGTATAATTCACCCCTCCACTTT; CDR3 protein: CASSPEGAYNSPLHF
D gene: TRBD2; clone size: few; J gene: TRBJ2-3; V gene: TRBV13; CDR3 DNA: TGTGCCAGCAGCTATGCTTCTAGCGGGGGGCCCACAGATACGCAGTATTTT; CDR3 protein: CASSYASSGGPTDTQYF
D gene: NA; clone size: once; J gene: TRBJ1-1; V gene: TRBV19; CDR3 DNA: TGTGCCAGTAGTAAACCGACCCCTCTTAGGAGCACTGAAGCTTTCTTT; CDR3 protein: CASSKPTPLRSTEAFF
D gene: TRBD2; clone size: NA; J gene: TRBJ2-3; V gene: TRBV7-3; CDR3 DNA: TGTGCCAGCAGCCAACGGGGGGTAGGGACAGATACGCAGTATTTT; CDR3 protein: CASSQRGVGTDTQYF
D gene: NA; clone size: NA; J gene: TRBJ1-5; V gene: TRBV6-2/TRBV6-3; CDR3 DNA: TGTGCCAGCAGTTACTCGGACAGATATCAGCCCCAGCATTTT; CDR3 protein: CASSYSDRYQPQHF
D gene: TRBD1; clone size: NA; J gene: TRBJ1-1; V gene: TRBV10-3; CDR3 DNA: TGTGCCATCAGTGAAACCGGGACAGGGTTATTGTGGAACACTGAAGCTTTCTTT; CDR3 protein: CAISETGTGLLWNTEAFF
D gene: NA; clone size: few; J gene: TRBJ1-3; V gene: TRBV3-1/TRBV3-2; CDR3 DNA: TGTGCCAGCAGCCAACAGACTGGAAACACCATATATTTT; CDR3 protein: CASSQQTGNTIYF
D gene: NA; clone size: NA; J gene: TRBJ2-3; V gene: TRBV5-4; CDR3 DNA: TGTGCCAGCAGCCCGGCGGACTCCTACACAGATACGCAGTATTTT; CDR3 protein: CASSPADSYTDTQYF
D gene: NA; clone size: NA; J gene: TRBJ1-5; V gene: TRBV2; CDR3 DNA: TGTGCCAGCAGTGAAGAAGGGGGTGGCAATCAGCCCCAGCATTTT; CDR3 protein: CASSEEGGGNQPQHF
D gene: TRBD2; clone size: NA; J gene: TRBJ2-7; V gene: TRBV5-1; CDR3 DNA: TGCGCCAGCAGCCCGGGACTAGCGGGGGAATACGAGCAGTACTTC; CDR3 protein: CASSPGLAGEYEQYF
D gene: NA; clone size: NA; J gene: TRBJ1-3; V gene: TRBV6-5; CDR3 DNA: TGTGCCAGCAGTCCAGGGGCTTCTGGAAACACCATATATTTT; CDR3 protein: CASSPGASGNTIYF
D gene: TRBD2; clone size: many; J gene: TRBJ2-2; V gene: TRBV5-1; CDR3 DNA: TGCGCCAGCAGCTTGAGCGGGGGGAACACCGGGGAGCTGTTTTTT; CDR3 protein: CASSLSGGNTGELFF